A single sample gave rise to the 28 T cell receptor beta chains below, sequenced in a study of blood T cell repertoires in COVID-19. Data came from immunoSEQ multiplex PCR; TCRdb stores just in-frame clones and leaves some out. The sample holds some 91,000 clones, around 78% seen once. The specimen was peripheral blood. These receptors were collected from a human donor in a cohort sampled during active COVID-19.

This chain uses TRBV3-1 (or the pseudogene TRBV3-2) with TRBJ2-7, with D possibly TRBD1 on 6 matching bases. Deletions cut 0 bases from V and 4 bases from J, with 10 bases between. The germline V gene encodes CDR1 LGHDT and CDR2 YNNKEL (reference sequence). CDR3 length equals 14 residues. In DNA, the CDR3 is TGTGCCAGCAGCCAAGAACAGGGAAGATACGAGCAGTACTTC. This codes for CASSQEQGRYEQYF.

This chain connects TRBV5-1 to TRBJ1-1, with TRBD1 identical over 11 bases. The CDR3 length is 14 residues. The trim removed 3 bases at V and 5 bases at J, leaving 3 bases unmatched. Germline-derived CDR1 and CDR2 are SGHRS and YFSETQ. The CDR3 DNA sequence: TGCGCCAGCAGCTGGACAGGGGGCTCAACTGAAGCTTTCTTT. Its translation: CASSWTGGSTEAFF.

The V gene is TRBV5-6, the J gene TRBJ2-1; 9 nucleotides match TRBD2. CDR1 is SGHDT, CDR2 YYEEEE, per germline. The ends lost 1 base at V and 2 bases at J; junction bases unmatched: 4. This CDR3 comprises 16 residues. CDR3 bases: TGTGCCAGCAGCTTGTCCCGCGGGGGGGCCTACAATGAGCAGTTCTTC. This encodes CASSLSRGGAYNEQFF.

In its sample, this clone was seen once. The chain recombines TRBV24-1 with TRBJ1-2; 7 bases align to TRBD1. With V trimmed by 4 bases and J by 8 bases, 12 bases remained unmatched. Germline assignment: CDR1 KGHDR and CDR2 SFDVKD. The CDR3 runs 15 residues. CDR3 region: CATSEDRLTGGGYTF. For the CDR3, the DNA is TGTGCCACCAGTGAGGACAGGCTGACAGGAGGGGGCTACACCTTC.

V usage is TRBV5-1 and J usage is TRBJ1-1; D uncertain. This CDR3 comprises 13 residues. Between the trimmed V and J ends, which lost 5 bases and 2 bases, there was a span of 10 bases. Germline V gene data show CDR1 as SGHRS and CDR2 as YFSETQ. In DNA form, the CDR3 reads TGCGCCAGCAGGGACCCGGGAAACACTGAAGCTTTCTTT. The encoded protein is CASRDPGNTEAFF.

The rearrangement joins TRBV20-1 to TRBJ2-7; D is ambiguous. The CDR3 length is 11 residues. The germline V gene has CDR1 DFQATT and CDR2 SNEGSKA (reference sequence). The V gene lost 0 bases and the J gene lost 5 bases, with 5 bases spanning the gap. DNA for the CDR3: TGCAGTGCTAGAGATCAGGACGAGCAGTACTTC. Protein: CSARDQDEQYF.

This chain joins TRBV6-5 and TRBJ1-5; D is uncertain. Trimming took off 6 bases at V and 2 bases at J, with 14 bases between the two ends. Per the germline V gene, CDR1 is MNHEY and CDR2 is SVGAGI. This CDR3 has 15 amino acids. The chain's CDR3 is CASRHDGVGNQPQHF. The CDR3 nucleotides read TGTGCCAGCAGGCACGATGGAGTAGGCAATCAGCCCCAGCATTTT.

This sequence joins TRBV19 and TRBJ1-5; 9 bases match TRBD1. The V and J ends lost 0 bases and 2 bases, in that order; junction bases with no gene match: 8. CDR1 and CDR2 from the germline V gene are LNHDA and SQIVND (reference sequence). The CDR3 contains 18 residues. CDR3 coding DNA: TGTGCCAGTAGTATAGATCGGAGGACAGGGGTTGGCAATCAGCCCCAGCATTTT. Translating gives CASSIDRRTGVGNQPQHF.

The gene calls are TRBV19 and TRBJ1-2; weak D call: TRBD1 (5 bases). The V and J ends lost 4 bases and 2 bases respectively, with 23 bases between them. Germline V gene lookup returns CDR1 LNHDA and CDR2 SQIVND (reference sequence). The CDR3 contains 18 residues. CDR3 sequence (DNA): TGTGCCAGTAGTAGGGTCGGGCCAGGGAGGATTAGCAACTATGGCTACACCTTC. Translation gives CASSRVGPGRISNYGYTF.

The chain links TRBV5-1 to TRBJ2-1, with 12 nucleotides matching TRBD2. The CDR3 is made up of 15 amino acids. In germline, CDR1 is SGHRS, CDR2 YFSETQ. Losses at the gene ends were 4 bases for V and 8 bases for J; bases not matched to a gene: 7. CDR3 bases: TGCGCCAGCAGCCCCCGACTAGCGGGAGCCGATGAGCAGTTCTTC. Encoded protein: CASSPRLAGADEQFF.

This rearrangement joins TRBV19 to TRBJ2-4; 8 bases are a match to TRBD1. Per the germline V gene, CDR1 is LNHDA and CDR2 is SQIVND (reference sequence). CDR3 length: 14 amino acids. V trimming: 4 bases; J trimming: 6 bases; junction bases outside the gene matches: 5. For the CDR3, the DNA is TGTGCCAGTAGTACCGGACAGGGTCTAAACATTCAGTACTTC. Protein: CASSTGQGLNIQYF.

V and J are TRBV27 and TRBJ2-7, with 7 positions matching TRBD1. The V and J ends lost 5 bases and 5 bases, in that order; junction bases with no gene match: 18. The length of the CDR3 is 17 residues. The V gene's germline CDR1 is MNHEY and CDR2 SMNVEV (reference sequence). CDR3 amino acids: CASSHFSMQDRVNEQYF. The CDR3 bases are TGTGCCAGCAGTCATTTCTCCATGCAAGACAGGGTCAACGAGCAGTACTTC.

This chain uses TRBV2 with TRBJ1-2; unclear D gene. Germline assignment: CDR1 SNHLY and CDR2 FYNNEI. Deletions cut 3 bases from V and 4 bases from J, with 15 bases between. The CDR3 runs to 15 residues. The CDR3 bases are TGTGCCAGCAGTGATCCACAGCCCTCCCCCTATGGCTACACCTTC. Amino acids: CASSDPQPSPYGYTF.

The chain couples TRBV6-5 to TRBJ1-5; a possible D gene is TRBD1 (5 bases). The CDR3 is 12 residues long. The V end lost 2 bases, the J end lost 7 bases, and 6 bases lay between the germline ends. The germline V gene has CDR1 MNHEY and CDR2 SVGAGI. The CDR3 loop is CASSYQGQPQHF. The CDR3 DNA follows: TGTGCCAGCAGTTACCAGGGCCAGCCCCAGCATTTT.

The chain uses TRBV2 and TRBJ1-5; 7 nucleotides align to TRBD1. This CDR3 spans 14 amino acids. CDR1 and CDR2 (germline): SNHLY, FYNNEI. J was trimmed by 6 bases and V by 7 bases; bases with no gene match: 9. Here the CDR3 reads CASTRGPGSQPQHF. DNA of the CDR3: TGTGCCAGCACGAGGGGGCCAGGGAGTCAGCCCCAGCATTTT.

The rearrangement joins TRBV6-6 to TRBJ2-7, with 8 bases fitting TRBD2. There are 13 residues in the CDR3. Trimming cost V 7 bases and J 3 bases; bases outside gene matches: 5. The germline gives CDR1 MNHNY, CDR2 SVGAGI (reference sequence). CDR3 sequence (DNA): TGTGCCAGCAAGAAAAGCGGGAGCTACGAGCAGTACTTC. This gives the protein CASKKSGSYEQYF.

Here the CDR3 reads CATSASGAQSEQFF. DNA of the CDR3: TGTGCCACCAGTGCTAGCGGGGCCCAGTCGGAGCAGTTCTTC. J is TRBJ2-1 and V is TRBV24-1; 9 bases match TRBD2. V trimming: 5 bases; J trimming: 10 bases; junction bases outside the gene matches: 8. Germline V gene data show CDR1 as KGHDR and CDR2 as SFDVKD. This CDR3 is 14 amino acids long.

This clone is a singleton in its sample. The genes are TRBV14 and TRBJ1-1, with unresolved D. V dropped 5 bases and J dropped 0 bases, with 10 bases sitting between them. There are 14 residues in the CDR3. CDR1 and CDR2 from the germline V gene are SGHDN and FVKESK. The DNA of the CDR3 is TGTGCCAGCAGCTTCGGGTTAATGAACACTGAAGCTTTCTTT. Amino acids: CASSFGLMNTEAFF.

The V and J genes are TRBV27 and TRBJ1-4, with D possibly matching TRBD1 (5 bases). Germline loops: CDR1 MNHEY, CDR2 SMNVEV (reference sequence). The ends were cut back, 6 bases at V and 6 bases at J, with 17 bases in the middle. This CDR3 has 15 residues. CDR3 sequence (DNA): TGTGCCAGCAGGTATTGGGGGGTGGGGGATGAAAAACTGTTTTTT. Its translation: CASRYWGVGDEKLFF.

The chain employs TRBV5-1 and TRBJ2-7; D uncertain. V was cut by 0 bases and J by 6 bases, with 10 bases left in between. This CDR3 is built from 13 residues. Per the germline V gene, CDR1 is SGHRS and CDR2 is YFSETQ. The DNA for the CDR3 is TGCGCCAGCAGCTTGGCCGTACAGTCCGAGCAGTACTTC. This gives the protein CASSLAVQSEQYF. The full variable domain, in which reference TRBV5-1 and TRBJ2-7 provide the parts outside the CDR3, is KAGVTQTPRYLIKTRGQQVTLSCSPISGHRSVSWYQQTPGQGLQFLFEYFSETQRNKGNFPGRFSGRQFSNSRSEMNVSTLELGDSALYLCASSLAVQSEQYFGPGTRLTVT.

The chain employs TRBV6-4 and TRBJ1-1; no definite D call. With 3 bases removed from V and 0 bases from J, the gap between germline ends came to 5 bases. The CDR3 loop spans 13 amino acids. The V gene's germline CDR1 is MRHNA and CDR2 SNTAGT. CDR3 sequence reads: CASSEQLNTEAFF. Here the CDR3 DNA reads TGTGCCAGCAGTGAACAGCTGAACACTGAAGCTTTCTTT.

CDR3 nucleotides: TGCGCCAGCAGCTTAGGGACTAGCGGATTGTACGAGCAGTACTTC. This sequence encodes CASSLGTSGLYEQYF. The rearrangement joins TRBV5-1 to TRBJ2-7, with 11 bases identical to TRBD2. Germline lookup yields CDR1 SGHRS and CDR2 YFSETQ. V lost 2 bases and J lost 4; bases outside the gene matches: 5. The CDR3 sequence is 15 residues long.

The chain joins TRBV3-1 (or the pseudogene TRBV3-2) to TRBJ1-1; D gene uncertain. In germline, CDR1 is LGHDT, CDR2 YNNKEL (reference sequence). CDR3 length: 16 amino acids. V was clipped by 0 bases and J by 6 bases, with 17 bases between them. The CDR3: CASSQERVWVASEAFF. For the CDR3, the DNA is TGTGCCAGCAGCCAAGAGCGGGTCTGGGTCGCGTCTGAAGCTTTCTTT.

The V gene is TRBV6-4, the J gene TRBJ2-3; tentative D call: TRBD2 (5 bases). Germline CDR1 reads MRHNA; CDR2 reads SNTAGT. The CDR3 has 15 amino acids. Deletions cut 3 bases from V and 7 bases from J, with 17 bases between. In DNA, the CDR3 is TGTGCCAGCAGTGAGGGTTCGGGGTCCGGGAATACGCAGTATTTT. Translating it yields CASSEGSGSGNTQYF.

J is TRBJ2-1 and V is TRBV11-2; D not certain. The CDR3 is 14 amino acids. V lost 1 base, J lost 8 bases, and 12 bases lay in between. From germline, CDR1 is SGHAT and CDR2 FQNNGV. The chain's CDR3 is CASSLGQSFDEQFF. CDR3 DNA: TGTGCCAGCAGCTTAGGGCAGTCGTTCGATGAGCAGTTCTTC.

This chain connects TRBV20-1 to TRBJ2-3; the D gene is possibly TRBD1 (6 bases). The CDR3 extends over 11 amino acids. Germline-derived CDR1 and CDR2 are DFQATT and SNEGSKA (reference sequence). V was trimmed by 2 bases and J by 6 bases, leaving 6 bases between them. CDR3 DNA sequence: TGCAGTGCTAGAAGGGGGGATACGCAGTATTTT. This codes for CSARRGDTQYF.

In its sample, this clone was seen once. The chain recombines TRBV3-1 (or the pseudogene TRBV3-2) with TRBJ2-2, with a possible D match to TRBD1 (5 bases). This CDR3 contains 15 residues. V lost 4 bases to trimming and J lost 6 bases, with 15 bases between them. The germline gives CDR1 LGHDT, CDR2 YNNKEL (reference sequence). The DNA of the CDR3 is TGTGCCAGCAGCCCGACAGTGGTGGGTCCCGGGGAGCTGTTTTTT. It translates to CASSPTVVGPGELFF.

The rearrangement links TRBV19 to TRBJ1-5, with D possibly matching TRBD1 (6 bases). The CDR3 consists of 13 residues. V dropped 3 bases and J dropped 5 bases, with 8 bases sitting between them. Germline CDR1 is LNHDA and CDR2 is SQIVND (reference sequence). Here the CDR3 reads CASSMGADQPQHF. The CDR3 bases are TGTGCCAGTAGTATGGGGGCAGATCAGCCCCAGCATTTT.